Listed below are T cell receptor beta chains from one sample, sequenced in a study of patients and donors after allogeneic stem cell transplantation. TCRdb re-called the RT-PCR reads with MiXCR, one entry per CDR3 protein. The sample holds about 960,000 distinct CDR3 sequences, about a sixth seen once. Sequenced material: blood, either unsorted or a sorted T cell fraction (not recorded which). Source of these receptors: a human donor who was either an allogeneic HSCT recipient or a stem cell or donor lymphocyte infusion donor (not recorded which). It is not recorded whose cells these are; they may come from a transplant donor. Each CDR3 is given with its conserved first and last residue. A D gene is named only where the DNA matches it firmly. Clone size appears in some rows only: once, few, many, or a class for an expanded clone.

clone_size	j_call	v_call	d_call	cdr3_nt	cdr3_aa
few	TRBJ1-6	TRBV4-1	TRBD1	TGCGCCAGCAGCCACCGGACAGGGTCATCTAATTCACCCCTCCACTTT	CASSHRTGSSNSPLHF
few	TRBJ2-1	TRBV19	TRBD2	TGTGCCAGTAGTACAACCTCGCTAGCGGGAGGCTCGGGGGAGCAGTTCTTC	CASSTTSLAGGSGEQFF
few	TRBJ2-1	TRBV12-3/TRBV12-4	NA	TGTGCCAGCAGTTTAAACCTTTACAATGAGCAGTTCTTC	CASSLNLYNEQFF
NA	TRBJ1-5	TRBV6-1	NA	TGTGCCAGCAGCGGAGGGTTTATCGATCAGCCCCAGCATTTT	CASSGGFIDQPQHF
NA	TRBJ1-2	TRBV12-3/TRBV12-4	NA	TGTGCCAGCAGTTGGGGCCGGCAGCAGGTGTTTGGCTACACCTTC	CASSWGRQQVFGYTF
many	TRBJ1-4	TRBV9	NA	TGTGCCAGCAGCCCCCGGGACGGGAATGAAAAACTGTTTTTT	CASSPRDGNEKLFF
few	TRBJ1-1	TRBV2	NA	TGTGCCAGCAGTGAAGAGGGATTTGGCACTGAAGCTTTCTTT	CASSEEGFGTEAFF
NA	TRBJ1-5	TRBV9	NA	TGTGCCAGCAGCGCCGGACTGTTTAGCAATCAGCCCCAGCATTTT	CASSAGLFSNQPQHF
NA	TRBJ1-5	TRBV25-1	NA	TGTGCCAGCGGCCCCAATTGGGGGAGCAATCAGCCCCAGCATTTT	CASGPNWGSNQPQHF
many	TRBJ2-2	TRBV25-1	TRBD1	TGTGCCAGCAGTTTTCAGACAGGGACCGGGGAGCTGTTTTTT	CASSFQTGTGELFF
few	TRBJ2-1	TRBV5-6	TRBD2	TGTGCCAGCAGCCTCAGGACTAGCGGGGGCCGGGGTGAGCAGTTCTTC	CASSLRTSGGRGEQFF
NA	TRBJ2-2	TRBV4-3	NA	TGCGCCAGCAGCTACGGGGGGCCGGACACCGGGGAGCTGTTTTTT	CASSYGGPDTGELFF
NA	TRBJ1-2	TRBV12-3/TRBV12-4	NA	TGTGCCAGCAGCGCGGGGGCTATCGTGGGCTACACCTTC	CASSAGAIVGYTF
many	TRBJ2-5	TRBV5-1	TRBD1	TGCGCCAGCAGCTTACAGGGGCGAGAGACCCAGTACTTC	CASSLQGRETQYF
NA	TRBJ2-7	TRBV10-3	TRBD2	TGTGCCATCAGTGAGCCGACCCTAGCGGGAGGGCCCCACGAGCAGTACTTC	CAISEPTLAGGPHEQYF
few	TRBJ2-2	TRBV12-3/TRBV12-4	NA	TGTGCCAGCAGCCCCTCCCGGGGGAACACCGGGGAGCTGTTTTTT	CASSPSRGNTGELFF
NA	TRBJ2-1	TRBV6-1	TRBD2	TGTGCCAGCAGCCCGGTTAGAGCGGGGGGGATCAATGAGCAGTTCTTC	CASSPVRAGGINEQFF
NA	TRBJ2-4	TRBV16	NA	TGTGCCAGCAGCCAAGGGCAGGGCGTCAAAAACATTCAGTACTTC	CASSQGQGVKNIQYF
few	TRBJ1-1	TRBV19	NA	TGTGCCAGCAGTCACCCCAATCTCAAGGTAGAGAACACTGAAGCTTTCTTT	CASSHPNLKVENTEAFF
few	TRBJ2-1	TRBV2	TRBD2	TGTGCCAGCGGCACTATCCTAGCGGCCTCCTACAATGAGCAGTTCTTC	CASGTILAASYNEQFF
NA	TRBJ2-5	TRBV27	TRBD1	TGTGCCAGCAGTGGACAGGGTGGAGAGACCCAGTACTTC	CASSGQGGETQYF
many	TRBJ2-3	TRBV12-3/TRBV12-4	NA	TGTGCCAGCAGTTTTCGTCCCCGACGACAGGCAGATACGCAGTATTTT	CASSFRPRRQADTQYF
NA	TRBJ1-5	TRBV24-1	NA	TGTGCCACCAGTAGACGAGGAGATCAGCCCCAGCATTTT	CATSRRGDQPQHF
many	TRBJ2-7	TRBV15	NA	TGTGCCACCAGCAGAGCAGCTCAGCTCTCCTACGAGCAGTACTTC	CATSRAAQLSYEQYF
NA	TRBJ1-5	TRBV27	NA	TGTGCCAGCTGGGGTTCCGGGTCCTATAGCAATCAGCCCCAGCATTTT	CASWGSGSYSNQPQHF
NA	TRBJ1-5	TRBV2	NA	TGTGCCAGCAGTGAAAGATTCGGCCAAAATCAGCCCCAGCATTTT	CASSERFGQNQPQHF
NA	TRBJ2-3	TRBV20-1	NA	TGCAGTGCCCCGAACCCCAGCGGTGGGGAGTACACGCAGTATTTT	CSAPNPSGGEYTQYF
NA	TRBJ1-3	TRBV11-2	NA	TGTGCCAGCAGCTTAGGAACCCGGGCTGGAAACACCATATATTTT	CASSLGTRAGNTIYF
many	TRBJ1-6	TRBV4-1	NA	TGCGCCAGCAGCCTGACAGACTATAATTCACCCCTCCACTTT	CASSLTDYNSPLHF